This entry is about one T cell receptor (beta chain). Trimming took off 3 bases at V and 5 bases at J, with 4 bases between the two ends. The CDR3 consists of 11 residues. In germline, CDR1 is MDHEN, CDR2 SYDVKM. The source of the sample is a study of human T cells and chemical hapten exposure. Using its own MiXCR run on the RACE reads, TCRdb lists one record per CDR3 protein. The sample lists roughly 43,000 distinct CDR3 sequences; 8.5% to 10% were seen once. Time point given: patch test 2, 6 weeks after DPC sensitization. As to treatment: therapeutic diphenylcyclopropenone sensitization with weekly scalp DPC. Unfractionated whole blood was the source from which total RNA was extracted.

Sequences were derived from whole blood, sampled in connection with sensitization to the hapten diphenylcyclopropenone (DPC). This sequence originates from a woman in her thirties with alopecia areata. Some clones in this sample may be carry-over from other donors' samples. J is TRBJ1-2 and V is TRBV28; the D is unclear. The CDR3 spells CASSFEYGYTF. The CDR3 DNA follows: TGTGCCAGCAGTTTCGAATATGGCTACACCTTC.